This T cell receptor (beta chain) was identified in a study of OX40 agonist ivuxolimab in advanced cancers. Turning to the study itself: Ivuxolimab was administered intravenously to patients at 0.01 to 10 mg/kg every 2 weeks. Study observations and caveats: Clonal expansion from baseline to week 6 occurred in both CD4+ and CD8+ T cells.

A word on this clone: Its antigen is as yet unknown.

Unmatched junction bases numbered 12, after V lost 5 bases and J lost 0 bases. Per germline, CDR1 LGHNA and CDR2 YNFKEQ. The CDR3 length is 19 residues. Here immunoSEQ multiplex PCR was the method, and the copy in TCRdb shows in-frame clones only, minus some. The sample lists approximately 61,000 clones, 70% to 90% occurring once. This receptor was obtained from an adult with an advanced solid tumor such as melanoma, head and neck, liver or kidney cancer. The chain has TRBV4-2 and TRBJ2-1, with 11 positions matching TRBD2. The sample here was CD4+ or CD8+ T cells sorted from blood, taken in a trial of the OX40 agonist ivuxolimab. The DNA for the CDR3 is TGTGCCAGCAGCAAACTAGCGGGAGAAGGCCCGAGCTCCTACAATGAGCAGTTCTTC. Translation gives CASSKLAGEGPSSYNEQFF.